The T cell receptor (beta chain) under discussion was sequenced for a study of blood T cells in healthy people across ages (dated by TCRdb to the mid-2010s). As for the study more broadly: In model experiments, template switching captured about one uniquely barcoded TCR beta cDNA molecule for every two T cells. The study analyzed two additional independent replicas of 1 million unique cDNA reads from the same blood draw for two donors, one aged 18 to 29 and one aged 80 or older. To avoid experimental bias, donors of different ages were distributed randomly across sequencing lanes. Four age groups were formed from the donors: young (average about 16 years), middle-aged (around 40), aged (approximately 60) and long-lived (less than 85). The study measured age-related changes in TCR beta repertoire diversity using deep sequencing normalized with unique cDNA molecular identifiers. What the work shows at the level of the full study, not this receptor alone: Observed TCR beta diversity per million T cells fell roughly linearly with age, and a significant reduction was already apparent by age around 39. Estimates of total diversity from one million sequenced T cells were regarded as lower bounds and underestimates. Donor CMV infection status was unknown, potentially confounding age-related changes in expanded clonotypes. The long-lived group showed more naive CD4+ T cells, fewer expanded clones and increased TCR diversity than the aged group, suggesting age selection. Bulk unsorted PBMC profiling prevented conclusive comparison of naive and antigen-experienced compartments. Observed TCR beta diversity correlated strongly with the percentage of naive T cells measured by flow cytometry.

The library was built by means of 5' RACE. The sample was run on an Illumina HiSeq 2500. A second PCR of roughly 6 to 11 cycles was run with a J-beta primer mix and a sample-barcoded 5' primer. A template-switch 5' adaptor carrying 12 random nucleotides introduced a unique molecular identifier onto each TCR beta cDNA molecule. At least 3 million CDR3-containing paired-end reads were obtained from each sample. All of the RNA was converted into first-strand cDNA using the Mint cDNA synthesis kit, with a TRBC-specific oligonucleotide serving as the primer. Following uracil-DNA glycosylase treatment, all cDNA underwent a first 18-cycle PCR with the universal primers M1SS and BC2_uni_R. As for the original processing: For normalization, 1 million high-quality reads, each with a distinct molecular identifier, were randomly selected from each sample. Instead of being binned into consensus sequences, reads with shared molecular identifiers were discarded. MiTCR, set to a Q25 quality threshold and the strictest error-elimination algorithm, was used for CDR3 identification, clonotype clustering and error correction. Lower-bound total TCR beta diversity was estimated with a nonparametric unseen species model using Euler transformation. TCRdb cleaned the public reads at Q25 with fastp, built clones with MiXCR and kept in-frame beta chains. Rows matching on CDR3 protein sequence are summarized as one entry with the most common DNA and genes. These V and J calls originate from TCRdb's pipeline instead of the authors' own analysis. This sample comprises around 990,000 distinct CDR3 sequences, around two fifths of them detected only once. The ten largest account for around 14% of the sample.

V loses 5 bases of germline sequence and J loses 7 bases, and the interval between the two ends is 17 bases. The CDR3 starts with the cysteine, ends with the phenylalanine, and has 13 residues. Just the 39-base CDR3 DNA is kept, in frame starting at base 1. From a lookup of the germline V gene (reference sequence), CDR1 and CDR2 are DFQATT and SNEGSKA. Turning to this clonotype: Its antigen is not yet known. No base-level quality is on record; no much larger clone is a single base apart.

The donors were under 40 Caucasian individuals from Russia, aged roughly 6 to 90 years, who were systemically healthy. Around 9.9 milliliters of peripheral blood were collected from each donor into EDTA-treated Vacutainer tubes. Ficoll-Paque density-gradient centrifugation was used to isolate PBMCs, with at least 7 million per sample. Trizol reagent was used to extract total RNA from the PBMCs, yielding at least 6 micrograms per sample. The percentages of naive CD45RAhigh/CD27high T cells were determined by flow cytometry on a PBMC aliquot from every donor. The receptor comes from a man younger than 35 in good health. The specimen sequenced was blood. Recombination joined TRBV20-1 with TRBJ1-1; the D gene identity is not certain. CDR3 loop: CSAGPVGSGEAFF. The sequenced DNA: TGCAGTGCTGGCCCGGTTGGGTCGGGTGAAGCTTTCTTT.